This is a list of T cell receptor beta chains from one sample in a study of blood T cell repertoires in COVID-19. TCRdb's table, derived via immunoSEQ multiplex PCR, lists solely in-frame clones and lacks some. The sample consists of approximately 280,000 clones, around 89% of them appearing once. The source material was peripheral blood. These receptors were obtained from a man aged 35-49 years with acute or convalescent COVID-19. Each CDR3 is given with its conserved first and last residue. A D gene is named only where the DNA matches it firmly. A row's size may be missing; if present it is once, few, many or a size class.

d_gene: TRBD2; v_gene: TRBV10-3; j_gene: TRBJ2-7; abundance: .; CDR3aa: CAISPTTSPYEQYF; CDR3nt: TGTGCCATCAGTCCAACGACTAGCCCCTACGAGCAGTACTTC
d_gene: TRBD1; v_gene: TRBV5-1; j_gene: TRBJ1-4; abundance: .; CDR3aa: CASSLTGTGLREKLFF; CDR3nt: TGCGCCAGCAGCTTGACGGGGACAGGGCTGAGAGAAAAACTGTTTTTT
d_gene: .; v_gene: TRBV5-4; j_gene: TRBJ1-2; abundance: once; CDR3aa: CASSLGPGYGYTF; CDR3nt: TGTGCCAGCAGCTTGGGACCAGGCTATGGCTACACCTTC
d_gene: .; v_gene: TRBV2; j_gene: TRBJ1-2; abundance: .; CDR3aa: CASSETGGVGYGYTF; CDR3nt: TGTGCCAGCAGTGAAACCGGGGGGGTAGGCTATGGCTACACCTTC
d_gene: TRBD2; v_gene: TRBV7-3; j_gene: TRBJ2-7; abundance: .; CDR3aa: CASSTGGSTGEQYF; CDR3nt: TGTGCCAGCAGCACCGGGGGGTCCACGGGGGAGCAGTACTTC
d_gene: .; v_gene: TRBV30; j_gene: TRBJ1-3; abundance: .; CDR3aa: CAWSRLTEGNTIYF; CDR3nt: TGTGCCTGGAGTAGGCTGACGGAGGGAAACACCATATATTTT
d_gene: TRBD2; v_gene: TRBV9; j_gene: TRBJ2-1; abundance: once; CDR3aa: CASSVVASGGKNEQFF; CDR3nt: TGTGCCAGCAGCGTAGTAGCTAGCGGGGGGAAAAATGAGCAGTTCTTC
d_gene: .; v_gene: TRBV2; j_gene: TRBJ1-1; abundance: .; CDR3aa: CASSRDSGEAFF; CDR3nt: TGTGCCAGCAGCCGGGACTCTGGCGAAGCTTTCTTT
d_gene: .; v_gene: TRBV5-6; j_gene: TRBJ1-1; abundance: once; CDR3aa: CASTGDPRDTAFF; CDR3nt: TGTGCCAGCACCGGAGATCCCAGGGATACCGCTTTCTTT
d_gene: .; v_gene: TRBV19; j_gene: TRBJ1-1; abundance: .; CDR3aa: CASSPDRGAALGAFF; CDR3nt: TGTGCCAGTAGTCCCGACCGGGGAGCTGCCCTTGGAGCTTTCTTT
d_gene: .; v_gene: TRBV21-1; j_gene: TRBJ2-1; abundance: .; CDR3aa: CASSMGDRVDREQFF; CDR3nt: TGTGCCAGCAGCATGGGGGACAGGGTAGATAGGGAGCAGTTCTTC
d_gene: TRBD1; v_gene: TRBV5-1; j_gene: TRBJ1-2; abundance: .; CDR3aa: CASSLPQGAGGYTF; CDR3nt: TGCGCCAGCAGCTTGCCACAGGGGGCGGGTGGCTACACCTTC
d_gene: .; v_gene: TRBV18; j_gene: TRBJ1-2; abundance: .; CDR3aa: CASSLSRTYNYGYTF; CDR3nt: TGTGCCAGCTCATTATCCAGGACTTACAACTATGGCTACACCTTC
d_gene: .; v_gene: TRBV6-1; j_gene: TRBJ1-2; abundance: .; CDR3aa: CASSESRGGYTF; CDR3nt: TGTGCCAGCAGTGAAAGCCGGGGGGGCTACACCTTC
d_gene: TRBD1; v_gene: TRBV4-2; j_gene: TRBJ1-2; abundance: .; CDR3aa: CASSQGTGGLVGYTF; CDR3nt: TGTGCCAGCAGCCAAGGGACAGGGGGCCTGGTTGGCTACACCTTC
d_gene: .; v_gene: TRBV6-1; j_gene: TRBJ1-3; abundance: .; CDR3aa: CASSEALVRPSAGNTIYF; CDR3nt: TGTGCCAGCAGTGAAGCGCTTGTCAGGCCCTCAGCTGGAAACACCATATATTTT
d_gene: .; v_gene: TRBV5-4; j_gene: TRBJ1-2; abundance: .; CDR3aa: CASSLGSTRSTF; CDR3nt: TGTGCCAGCAGCTTGGGTAGTACTCGTAGCACCTTC
d_gene: .; v_gene: TRBV12-5; j_gene: TRBJ1-1; abundance: .; CDR3aa: CASGPGGQHNTEAFF; CDR3nt: TGTGCTAGTGGTCCTGGAGGACAGCATAACACTGAAGCTTTCTTT
d_gene: .; v_gene: TRBV9; j_gene: TRBJ1-6; abundance: .; CDR3aa: CASSSGLGNSPLHF; CDR3nt: TGTGCCAGCAGCTCGGGACTAGGGAATTCACCCCTCCACTTT
d_gene: .; v_gene: TRBV27; j_gene: TRBJ2-1; abundance: .; CDR3aa: CASSSIPRGNEQFF; CDR3nt: TGTGCCAGCAGTTCCATTCCCAGGGGCAATGAGCAGTTCTTC
d_gene: .; v_gene: TRBV5-6; j_gene: TRBJ1-5; abundance: .; CDR3aa: CASSDQPGGQPQHF; CDR3nt: TGTGCCAGCAGTGACCAGCCCGGGGGACAGCCCCAGCATTTT
d_gene: .; v_gene: TRBV5-1; j_gene: TRBJ1-5; abundance: .; CDR3aa: CASSMTVNQPQHF; CDR3nt: TGCGCCAGCAGCATGACAGTCAATCAGCCCCAGCATTTT
d_gene: .; v_gene: TRBV3-1/TRBV3-2; j_gene: TRBJ1-6; abundance: .; CDR3aa: CASSHWGRDRSPLHF; CDR3nt: TGTGCCAGCAGCCATTGGGGGAGGGATAGATCACCCCTCCACTTT
d_gene: .; v_gene: TRBV2; j_gene: TRBJ1-2; abundance: .; CDR3aa: CASSVEVEGYTF; CDR3nt: TGTGCCAGCAGTGTGGAGGTTGAGGGCTACACCTTC
d_gene: .; v_gene: TRBV27; j_gene: TRBJ2-2; abundance: .; CDR3aa: CASSLLGGTGELFF; CDR3nt: TGTGCCAGCAGTTTACTAGGGGGTACCGGGGAGCTGTTTTTT
d_gene: TRBD2; v_gene: TRBV4-2; j_gene: TRBJ2-1; abundance: .; CDR3aa: CASSQENVAGGRTNEQFF; CDR3nt: TGTGCCAGCAGCCAAGAAAATGTAGCGGGGGGCAGAACGAATGAGCAGTTCTTC
d_gene: TRBD1; v_gene: TRBV13; j_gene: TRBJ1-2; abundance: .; CDR3aa: CASSLRPGTAYGYTF; CDR3nt: TGTGCCAGCAGCTTAAGGCCGGGGACAGCCTATGGCTACACCTTC
d_gene: .; v_gene: TRBV7-8; j_gene: TRBJ1-1; abundance: .; CDR3aa: CASSLLWGITEAFF; CDR3nt: TGTGCCAGCAGCTTATTGTGGGGCATCACTGAAGCTTTCTTT
d_gene: TRBD1; v_gene: TRBV18; j_gene: TRBJ1-2; abundance: .; CDR3aa: CASSPRDREGGYTF; CDR3nt: TGTGCCAGCTCACCAAGAGACAGGGAAGGCGGCTACACCTTC
d_gene: TRBD1; v_gene: TRBV2; j_gene: TRBJ1-5; abundance: many; CDR3aa: CASRNRQGATQPQHF; CDR3nt: TGTGCCAGCCGGAATAGACAGGGTGCGACTCAGCCCCAGCATTTT
d_gene: TRBD2; v_gene: TRBV6-2/TRBV6-3; j_gene: TRBJ2-1; abundance: .; CDR3aa: CASSYRTSSIGEQFF; CDR3nt: TGTGCCAGCAGTTACAGGACTAGCTCGATAGGTGAGCAGTTCTTC
d_gene: .; v_gene: TRBV12-5; j_gene: TRBJ1-1; abundance: .; CDR3aa: CASGLGTDSSTEAFF; CDR3nt: TGTGCTAGTGGTTTGGGGACAGACAGTTCCACTGAAGCTTTCTTT
d_gene: TRBD1; v_gene: TRBV18; j_gene: TRBJ1-1; abundance: .; CDR3aa: CASSLTGGDTEAFF; CDR3nt: TGTGCCAGCTCGCTTACAGGGGGAGACACTGAAGCTTTCTTT
d_gene: TRBD1; v_gene: TRBV13; j_gene: TRBJ1-2; abundance: .; CDR3aa: CASSFTGGYGYTF; CDR3nt: TGTGCCAGCAGCTTCACAGGGGGCTATGGCTACACCTTC
d_gene: .; v_gene: TRBV7-9; j_gene: TRBJ1-2; abundance: .; CDR3aa: CASSLGLPGVIDYGYTF; CDR3nt: TGTGCCAGCAGCTTAGGACTCCCGGGAGTAATAGACTATGGCTACACCTTC
d_gene: .; v_gene: TRBV27; j_gene: TRBJ2-7; abundance: .; CDR3aa: CASSFSRVADEQYF; CDR3nt: TGTGCCAGCAGTTTCTCCCGGGTGGCGGACGAGCAGTACTTC
d_gene: .; v_gene: TRBV5-5; j_gene: TRBJ1-5; abundance: .; CDR3aa: CASSPARGSGNQPQHF; CDR3nt: TGTGCCAGCAGCCCGGCAAGGGGGTCGGGAAATCAGCCCCAGCATTTT
d_gene: .; v_gene: TRBV19; j_gene: TRBJ1-5; abundance: .; CDR3aa: CASSQGTTGESNQPQHF; CDR3nt: TGTGCCAGTAGTCAGGGGACAACCGGTGAGAGCAATCAGCCCCAGCATTTT
d_gene: .; v_gene: TRBV28; j_gene: TRBJ1-2; abundance: .; CDR3aa: CASRPEGAGYTF; CDR3nt: TGTGCCAGCAGGCCAGAGGGTGCCGGCTACACCTTC
d_gene: TRBD1; v_gene: TRBV9; j_gene: TRBJ1-1; abundance: .; CDR3aa: CASSGGQGVNTEAFF; CDR3nt: TGTGCCAGCAGCGGGGGACAGGGGGTGAACACTGAAGCTTTCTTT
d_gene: .; v_gene: TRBV5-5; j_gene: TRBJ2-7; abundance: .; CDR3aa: CASSLEGSSYEQYF; CDR3nt: TGTGCCAGCAGCTTGGAAGGGAGTTCCTACGAGCAGTACTTC